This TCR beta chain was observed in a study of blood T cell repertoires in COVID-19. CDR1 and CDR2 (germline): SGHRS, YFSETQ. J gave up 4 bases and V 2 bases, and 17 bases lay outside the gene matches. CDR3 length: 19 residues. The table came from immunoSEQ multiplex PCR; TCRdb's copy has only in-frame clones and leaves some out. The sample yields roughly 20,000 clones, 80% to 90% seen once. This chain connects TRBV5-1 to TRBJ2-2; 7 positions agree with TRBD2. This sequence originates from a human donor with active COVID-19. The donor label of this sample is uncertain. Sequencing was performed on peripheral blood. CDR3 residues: CASSLVSQVGGRGTGELFF. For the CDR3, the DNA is TGCGCCAGCAGCTTAGTCTCGCAAGTCGGCGGGAGAGGCACCGGGGAGCTGTTTTTT.